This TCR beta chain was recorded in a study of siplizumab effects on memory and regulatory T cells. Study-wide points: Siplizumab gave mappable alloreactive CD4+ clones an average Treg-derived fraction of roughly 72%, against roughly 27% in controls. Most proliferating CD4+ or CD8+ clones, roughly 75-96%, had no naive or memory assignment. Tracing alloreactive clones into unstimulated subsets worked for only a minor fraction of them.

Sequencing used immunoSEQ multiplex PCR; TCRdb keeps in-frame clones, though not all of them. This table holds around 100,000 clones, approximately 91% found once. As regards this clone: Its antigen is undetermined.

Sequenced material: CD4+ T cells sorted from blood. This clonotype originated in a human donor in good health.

The CDR3 spells CASSSGLAGGGEQYF. CDR3 DNA sequence: TGTGCCAGCAGCTCGGGACTAGCGGGGGGAGGCGAGCAGTACTTC. The rearrangement links TRBV7-2 to TRBJ2-7; the match to TRBD2 covers 15 bases. From germline, CDR1 is SGHTA and CDR2 FQGNSA. V shed 4 bases and J 6 bases; nucleotides not matched to a gene: 4. The CDR3 runs 15 residues. Supplemented by reference TRBV7-2 and TRBJ2-7, the full variable domain reads GAGVSQSPSNKVTEKGKDVELRCDPISGHTALYWYRQSLGQGLEFLIYFQGNSAPDKSGLPSDRFSAERTGGSVSTLTIQRTQQEDSAVYLCASSSGLAGGGEQYFGPGTRLTVT.